These T cell receptor beta chains were read from a single sample in a study of cytomegalovirus exposure and HLA in healthy donors. Here immunoSEQ multiplex PCR was the method, and the copy in TCRdb shows in-frame clones only, minus some. The top ten clones hold 0.7% to 0.85% of a sample with more than 300,000 clones, around 86% of them seen once. Sequencing was done on a sample of PBMCs. The receptors were sampled from a woman aged 18-29 years in good health and CMV-seronegative. CDR3s include the opening cysteine and the closing phenylalanine or tryptophan. D genes are given only for firm matches. The size entry is marked missing in some rows and otherwise reads once, few, many or a size class.

size | J | V | D | CDR3 | DNA
once | TRBJ2-1 | TRBV5-1 | NA | CASRLDSWDNEQFF | TGCGCCAGCCGGCTGGACAGTTGGGACAATGAGCAGTTCTTC
NA | TRBJ1-5 | TRBV18 | NA | CASSPGRDQPQHF | TGTGCCAGCTCACCAGGGAGGGATCAGCCCCAGCATTTT
NA | TRBJ2-5 | TRBV10-3 | TRBD2 | CAISDPSGYRETQYF | TGTGCCATCAGTGACCCTAGCGGGTACAGAGAGACCCAGTACTTC
NA | TRBJ2-2 | TRBV7-2 | TRBD2 | CASSPRLATNTGELFF | TGTGCCAGCAGCCCTAGACTAGCGACGAACACCGGGGAGCTGTTTTTT
NA | TRBJ2-5 | TRBV5-1 | NA | CASSLAGGTETQYF | TGCGCCAGCAGCTTGGCCGGAGGGACAGAGACCCAGTACTTC
once | TRBJ2-3 | TRBV7-3 | NA | CASSLGGSTSTDTQYF | TGTGCCAGCAGCTTGGGCGGGTCAACTAGCACAGATACGCAGTATTTT
NA | TRBJ1-1 | TRBV6-5 | NA | CASTGHGNTEAFF | TGTGCCAGCACGGGACACGGGAACACTGAAGCTTTCTTT
once | TRBJ2-7 | TRBV18 | NA | CASSPPDSFYEQYF | TGTGCCAGCTCACCACCCGACAGCTTCTACGAGCAGTACTTC
NA | TRBJ2-7 | TRBV11-2 | TRBD2 | CASSLVPSGEQYF | TGTGCCAGCAGCTTAGTGCCTAGCGGTGAGCAGTACTTC
NA | TRBJ2-1 | TRBV19 | NA | CASSIDPISADEQFF | TGTGCCAGTAGTATAGACCCTATAAGCGCCGATGAGCAGTTCTTC
NA | TRBJ1-2 | TRBV7-2 | NA | CASSLERGGYTF | TGTGCCAGCAGCTTGGAGCGTGGTGGCTACACCTTC
NA | TRBJ2-7 | TRBV5-4 | NA | CASSGESYEQYF | TGTGCCAGCAGCGGGGAGTCCTACGAGCAGTACTTC
NA | TRBJ2-1 | TRBV6-1 | NA | CASSDQRNSYNEQFF | TGTGCCAGCAGTGATCAGCGTAACTCCTACAATGAGCAGTTCTTC
NA | TRBJ1-2 | TRBV5-5 | NA | CASSLATGANYGYTF | TGTGCCAGCAGCTTGGCGACAGGAGCTAACTATGGCTACACCTTC
NA | TRBJ1-5 | TRBV5-3 | TRBD1 | CARSRDRGNQPQHF | TGTGCCAGAAGTCGGGACAGGGGAAATCAGCCCCAGCATTTT
NA | TRBJ2-3 | TRBV9 | TRBD1 | CASSVGTGWDTQYF | TGTGCCAGCAGCGTAGGGACAGGGTGGGATACGCAGTATTTT
once | TRBJ2-7 | TRBV6-1 | NA | CASSELGHHYEQYF | TGTGCCAGCAGTGAATTGGGGCACCACTACGAGCAGTACTTC
NA | TRBJ2-1 | TRBV27 | TRBD2 | CASSFIGGGAEYNEQFF | TGTGCCAGCAGTTTTATCGGCGGGGGGGCGGAGTACAATGAGCAGTTCTTC
NA | TRBJ2-2 | TRBV6-1 | NA | CASQGTAGAGELFF | TGTGCCAGCCAAGGGACAGCGGGAGCCGGGGAGCTGTTTTTT
NA | TRBJ2-1 | TRBV7-3 | TRBD2 | CASSGSGTRYYNEQFF | TGTGCCAGCAGCGGCTCCGGGACTAGGTACTACAATGAGCAGTTCTTC
NA | TRBJ1-4 | TRBV4-3 | TRBD1 | CASSQDYGQGREKLFF | TGCGCCAGCAGCCAAGACTATGGACAGGGTCGGGAAAAACTGTTTTTT
NA | TRBJ2-7 | TRBV5-6 | TRBD2 | CASSSQLAGSYEQYF | TGTGCCAGCAGCTCGCAATTAGCGGGCTCCTACGAGCAGTACTTC
NA | TRBJ1-4 | TRBV19 | NA | CASSEVGVTNEKLFF | TGTGCCAGTAGCGAGGTAGGAGTGACTAATGAAAAACTGTTTTTT
NA | TRBJ2-5 | TRBV4-3 | TRBD1 | CASSQDTRDRRRQETQYF | TGCGCCAGCAGCCAAGATACAAGGGACAGGCGGAGGCAAGAGACCCAGTACTTC
few | TRBJ2-7 | TRBV6-5 | NA | CASTPSVWSYEQYF | TGTGCCAGCACTCCTAGCGTGTGGTCCTACGAGCAGTACTTC
NA | TRBJ2-5 | TRBV5-4 | TRBD2 | CASSPPLAGGAGETQYF | TGTGCCAGCAGCCCTCCCCTAGCGGGAGGGGCCGGAGAGACCCAGTACTTC
NA | TRBJ2-7 | TRBV28 | NA | CASRGGGRTYEQYF | TGTGCCAGCAGGGGGGGCGGGAGAACCTACGAGCAGTACTTC
NA | TRBJ2-7 | TRBV25-1 | NA | CASSDVGEWQYF | TGTGCCAGCAGTGACGTTGGTGAGTGGCAGTACTTC
NA | TRBJ1-1 | TRBV7-9 | NA | CASSSQAEGAFF | TGTGCCAGCAGCTCCCAGGCGGAGGGAGCTTTCTTT
NA | TRBJ2-5 | TRBV2 | NA | CASAQGFETQYF | TGTGCCAGCGCTCAGGGTTTCGAGACCCAGTACTTC
NA | TRBJ1-2 | TRBV13 | NA | CASSLDRTNYGYTF | TGTGCCAGCAGCTTAGACAGGACTAACTATGGCTACACCTTC
few | TRBJ1-2 | TRBV6-5 | NA | CASRRRDGDGYTF | TGTGCCAGCAGGCGCAGGGATGGCGATGGCTACACCTTC
few | TRBJ1-5 | TRBV7-9 | NA | CASSWGGDNQPQHF | TGTGCCAGCAGCTGGGGAGGGGACAATCAGCCCCAGCATTTT
few | TRBJ1-1 | TRBV27 | NA | CASSPSGTQNTEAFF | TGTGCCAGCAGTCCTTCAGGGACACAGAACACTGAAGCTTTCTTT
NA | TRBJ2-3 | TRBV28 | TRBD2 | CASTRTSGRTDTQYF | TGTGCCAGCACCCGGACTAGCGGGAGAACAGATACGCAGTATTTT
NA | TRBJ1-4 | TRBV10-3 | NA | CAISSDGEKLFF | TGTGCCATCAGCTCGGACGGGGAGAAACTGTTTTTT
NA | TRBJ2-1 | TRBV2 | TRBD2 | CASSGVGGSSYNEQFF | TGTGCCAGCAGTGGCGTAGGCGGGAGCTCCTACAATGAGCAGTTCTTC
NA | TRBJ1-5 | TRBV18 | TRBD1 | CASSPGTGAGSNQPQHF | TGTGCCAGCTCACCCGGGACAGGGGCCGGAAGCAATCAGCCCCAGCATTTT
NA | TRBJ1-2 | TRBV5-1 | NA | CASSSGAGNRLSF | TGCGCCAGCAGCTCTGGGGCGGGAAACCGACTCTCCTTC
NA | TRBJ1-4 | TRBV6-1 | NA | CASRQDLTNEKLFF | TGTGCCAGCAGGCAGGATCTTACTAATGAAAAACTGTTTTTT
NA | TRBJ2-5 | TRBV30 | NA | CAGGRGNGETQYF | TGTGCCGGAGGCAGGGGAAACGGGGAGACCCAGTACTTC
NA | TRBJ2-5 | TRBV5-4 | TRBD1 | CASSEGQGQETQYF | TGTGCCAGCTCCGAGGGACAGGGACAAGAGACCCAGTACTTC
NA | TRBJ2-1 | TRBV9 | TRBD2 | CASSVLAGAHEQFF | TGTGCCAGCAGCGTACTAGCGGGAGCCCATGAGCAGTTCTTC